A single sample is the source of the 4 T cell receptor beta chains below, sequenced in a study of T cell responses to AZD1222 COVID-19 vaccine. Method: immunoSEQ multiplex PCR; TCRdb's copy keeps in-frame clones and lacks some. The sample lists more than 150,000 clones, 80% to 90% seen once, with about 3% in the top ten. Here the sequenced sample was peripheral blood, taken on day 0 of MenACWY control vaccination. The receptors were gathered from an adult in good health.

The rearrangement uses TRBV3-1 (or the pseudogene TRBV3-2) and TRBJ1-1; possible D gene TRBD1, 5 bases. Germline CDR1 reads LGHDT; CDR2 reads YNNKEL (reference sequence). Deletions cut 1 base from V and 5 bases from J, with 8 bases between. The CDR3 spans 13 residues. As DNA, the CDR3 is TGTGCCAGCAGCCAAGCGGGGGGGACTGAAGCTTTCTTT. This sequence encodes CASSQAGGTEAFF.

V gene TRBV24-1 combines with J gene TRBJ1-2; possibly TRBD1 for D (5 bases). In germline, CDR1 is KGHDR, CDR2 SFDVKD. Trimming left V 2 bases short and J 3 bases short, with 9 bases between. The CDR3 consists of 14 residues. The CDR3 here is CATSDSGTDYGYTF. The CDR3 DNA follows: TGTGCCACCAGTGATTCCGGGACGGACTATGGCTACACCTTC.

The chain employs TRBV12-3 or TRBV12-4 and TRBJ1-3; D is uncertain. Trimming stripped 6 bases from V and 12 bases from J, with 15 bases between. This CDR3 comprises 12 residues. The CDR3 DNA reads TGTGCCAGCAGCCCCCTTCGTAGTATCATATATTTT. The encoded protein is CASSPLRSIIYF.

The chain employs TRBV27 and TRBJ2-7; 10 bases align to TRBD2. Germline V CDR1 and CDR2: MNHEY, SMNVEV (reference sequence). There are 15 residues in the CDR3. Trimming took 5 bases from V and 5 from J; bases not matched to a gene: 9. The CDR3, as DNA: TGTGCCAGCAGTCCCAAGCGGGGGGGACGGGACGAGCAGTACTTC. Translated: CASSPKRGGRDEQYF.